This T cell receptor (beta chain) was observed in a study of early T cells in non-severe SARS-CoV-2 infection. TCRdb reprocessed the 5' RACE reads with MiXCR, giving one entry per CDR3 protein. The table lists over 50,000 distinct CDR3 sequences, roughly 8.2% of them singletons. This clonotype showed up just a few times. Germline lookup yields CDR1 SQVTM and CDR2 ANQGSEA. The V segment lost 7 bases and the J segment 4 bases; nucleotides outside the gene matches: 12. This CDR3 contains 15 residues. The sequence was obtained from an adult who was a healthcare worker with PCR-confirmed SARS-CoV-2 infection or an uninfected control (not recorded which). This chain connects TRBV29-1 to TRBJ2-5; TRBD2 matches 10 bases. Material: whole blood. This CDR3 reads CSAQEREGQPETQYF. CDR3 nucleotide sequence: TGCAGCGCTCAAGAGCGGGAGGGCCAGCCAGAGACCCAGTACTTC.